This is a list of T cell receptor beta chains from one sample in a study of T cell repertoires in cytomegalovirus infection. In TCRdb, the reads were re-called with MiXCR into one record per CDR3 protein. The sample includes about 920,000 distinct CDR3 sequences, around 30% of them seen just once. Their specific antigens are unknown. The source was cultured CD8+ T cells from PBMCs, collected from culture after CMV antigen stimulation. All receptors come from a human donor in good health (CMV status not recorded). Some clones in this sample may be carry-over from other donors' samples. The CDR3 runs from the conserved cysteine through the conserved F or W. The order of the fields is J gene, D gene, clone size, V gene, CDR3 DNA, CDR3 protein. D genes are given only for firm matches. Clone size is shown for a subset of rows, as once, few, many or a class of expanded clone.

>TRBJ1-2|TRBD1|few|TRBV14
TGTGCCAGCAGCCTAAGGACAGGGAGGAATGGCTACACCTTC
CASSLRTGRNGYTF
>TRBJ2-1|NA|few|TRBV5-1
TGCGCCAGCAGCTTGCGGTCCGGAGATGGCTATCTAGCCTACAATGAGCAGTTCTTC
CASSLRSGDGYLAYNEQFF
>TRBJ2-6|NA|NA|TRBV4-3
TGCGCCAGCAGCCAAGAAGGGGTGGCCCTCTCTGGGGCCAACGTCCTGACTTTC
CASSQEGVALSGANVLTF
>TRBJ2-1|TRBD1|few|TRBV12-3/TRBV12-4
TGTGCCAGCACCGGGGGACAGGACTACAATGAGCAGTTCTTC
CASTGGQDYNEQFF
>TRBJ2-1|TRBD2|NA|TRBV7-6
TGTGCCAGCAGCTTAGCGCGACGCGGGGGGGCCGGGGTTGAGCAGTTCTTC
CASSLARRGGAGVEQFF
>TRBJ2-2|NA|few|TRBV5-4
TGTGCCAGCCATCAGACAGGGAACACCGGGGAGCTGTTTTTT
CASHQTGNTGELFF
>TRBJ1-6|NA|NA|TRBV4-3
TGCGCCAGCAGCCAAGGCAGGGTAGATGATTCACCCCTCCACTTT
CASSQGRVDDSPLHF
>TRBJ2-1|NA|NA|TRBV18
TGTGCCAGCTCACACATTTCCGGGACCTCCTACAATGAGCAGTTCTTC
CASSHISGTSYNEQFF
>TRBJ2-7|NA|NA|TRBV19
TGTGCCAGTAGTATGACCGCGAGCTCCTACGAGCAGTACTTC
CASSMTASSYEQYF
>TRBJ1-1|NA|many|TRBV7-6
TGTGCCAGCAGCCCGGAGAGGGGCACTGAAGCTTTCTTT
CASSPERGTEAFF
>TRBJ2-1|NA|NA|TRBV4-1
TGCGCCAGCAGCCCGATCTACCACAATGAGCAGTTCTTC
CASSPIYHNEQFF
>TRBJ1-2|NA|few|TRBV6-5
TGTGCCAGCAGTTTTTCATTGAGGGGTGGCTACACCTTC
CASSFSLRGGYTF
>TRBJ2-1|TRBD2|NA|TRBV19
TGTGCCAGTAGCCTCTCTTTACGGGGGGGGCCTCTGTATGAGCAGTTCTTC
CASSLSLRGGPLYEQFF
>TRBJ1-1|NA|NA|TRBV7-4
TGTGCCAGCAGCCCAGGAGTTAGGGGGGCTTTCTTT
CASSPGVRGAFF
>TRBJ2-2|TRBD1|NA|TRBV7-6
TGTGCCAGCAGCCCGTCCTGGGACAGTCTTAACACCGGGGAGCTGTTTTTT
CASSPSWDSLNTGELFF
>TRBJ2-7|NA|NA|TRBV27
TGTGCCAGCAGTTGGAAAAGCAAAACCTACGAGCAGTACTTC
CASSWKSKTYEQYF
>TRBJ2-7|NA|few|TRBV3-1
TGTGCCAGCAGTCCCTACCGGGCCGACTACGAGCAGTACTTC
CASSPYRADYEQYF
>TRBJ1-2|NA|few|TRBV2
TGTGCCAGCAGGACGGCCCGGGGCTACACCTTC
CASRTARGYTF
>TRBJ2-1|TRBD2|NA|TRBV6-6
TGTGCCAGCATCTTAGGACTAGCGGACTACAATGAGCAGTTCTTC
CASILGLADYNEQFF
>TRBJ2-3|NA|few|TRBV6-2/TRBV6-3
TGTGCCAGCAGTTACCCTCTTAGCGAAGGGTACACAGATACGCAGTATTTT
CASSYPLSEGYTDTQYF
>TRBJ1-2|NA|NA|TRBV6-5
TGTGCCAGCAGTCCGGACGGGGTCTATGGCTACACCTTC
CASSPDGVYGYTF
>TRBJ2-3|NA|NA|TRBV28
TGTGCCAGCAGTTTTTTGGTCTATACAGGCAGGGATACTAGCACAGATACGCAGTATTTT
CASSFLVYTGRDTSTDTQYF
>TRBJ1-6|NA|NA|TRBV4-3
TGCGCCAGCAGCCAAGATCCACCGGGCGATTCACCCCTCCACTTT
CASSQDPPGDSPLHF
>TRBJ2-7|NA|NA|TRBV12-5
TGTGCTAGTGGCCGCGGGTTCTACTACGAGCAGTACTTC
CASGRGFYYEQYF
>TRBJ2-4|TRBD2|NA|TRBV6-1
TGTGCCAGCAGTGAACGGACGGGAGGTGTTACCAAAAACATTCAGTACTTC
CASSERTGGVTKNIQYF
>TRBJ2-1|TRBD1|few|TRBV19
TGTGCCAGTAGTCGGGACAGGGGCGCCCACAATGAGCAGTTCTTC
CASSRDRGAHNEQFF
>TRBJ1-2|NA|NA|TRBV6-5
TGTGCCAGCAGTTATGGAGTAGGGGGCTACACCTTC
CASSYGVGGYTF
>TRBJ1-1|TRBD1|NA|TRBV20-1
TGCAGTGCGGAGGGGGACAGGGTGAACACTGAAGCTTTCTTT
CSAEGDRVNTEAFF
>TRBJ1-1|NA|NA|TRBV28
TGTGCCAGCAGTGAATACAGAGATTTGAACACTGAAGCTTTCTTT
CASSEYRDLNTEAFF
>TRBJ2-3|NA|once|TRBV2
TGTGCCAGCAGTGAGCCGCCCCGGATCAGGCAAAATACGCAGTATTTT
CASSEPPRIRQNTQYF
>TRBJ2-7|TRBD2|many|TRBV7-6
TGTGCCAGCAGCGAGGTAGCGGGGCCGACCTACGAGCAGTACTTC
CASSEVAGPTYEQYF
>TRBJ1-1|NA|NA|TRBV2
TGTGCCAGCAGTGTCCCAAGACGGGTCACCGGGTCGATGAACACTGAAGCTTTCTTT
CASSVPRRVTGSMNTEAFF
>TRBJ1-2|NA|NA|TRBV4-3
TGCGCCAGCAGCCAGAGGGGGACGGTTAGTGGCTACACCTTC
CASSQRGTVSGYTF